This T cell receptor beta chain was identified in a study of beta chain features in type 1 diabetes. Remarks on this clone: Its specificity is unknown.

The whole isolated RNA underwent reverse transcription, so sequencing captured expressed TCRB transcripts. The repertoire was sequenced with immunoSEQ multiplex PCR; TCRdb's copy has only in-frame clones and lacks some. The sample yields more than 25,000 clones, 49% seen once. Study-level findings and limits: Unsettled here was the matter of whether HLA type influences TCRB rearrangement. Shortening of TCRB CDR3s, moderate but significant, appeared in all four CD4+ subsets of Type 1 diabetes patients. In the patient group, naive, central memory and Treg TCRB repertoires seemed more alike than in the healthy donor group.

V lost 4 bases and J lost 2, with 6 bases in between. In germline, CDR1 is SGHRS, CDR2 YFSETQ. The CDR3 consists of 12 residues. The chain combines TRBV5-1 with TRBJ2-5; D uncertain. This sequence originates from a man under 40 with type 1 diabetes. Sample: stem cell memory CD4+ T cells from blood. The CDR3 reads CASSLSQETQYF. The CDR3 DNA follows: TGCGCCAGCAGCCTGTCTCAAGAGACCCAGTACTTC. Looking up the rest from reference TRBV5-1 and TRBJ2-5 gives the full variable domain: KAGVTQTPRYLIKTRGQQVTLSCSPISGHRSVSWYQQTPGQGLQFLFEYFSETQRNKGNFPGRFSGRQFSNSRSEMNVSTLELGDSALYLCASSLSQETQYFGPGTRLLVL.